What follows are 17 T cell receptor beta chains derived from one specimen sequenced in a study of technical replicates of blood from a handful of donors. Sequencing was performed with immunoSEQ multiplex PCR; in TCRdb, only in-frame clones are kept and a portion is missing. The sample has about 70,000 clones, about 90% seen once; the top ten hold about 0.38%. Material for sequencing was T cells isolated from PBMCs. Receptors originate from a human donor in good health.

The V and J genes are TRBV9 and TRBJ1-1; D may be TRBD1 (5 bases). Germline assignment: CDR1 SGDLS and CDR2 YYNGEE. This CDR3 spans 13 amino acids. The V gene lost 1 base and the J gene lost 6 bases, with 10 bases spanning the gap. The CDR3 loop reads CASSVMQGSEAFF. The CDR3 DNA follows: TGTGCCAGCAGCGTAATGCAGGGATCTGAAGCTTTCTTT. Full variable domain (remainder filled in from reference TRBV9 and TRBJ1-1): DSGVTQTPKHLITATGQRVTLRCSPRSGDLSVYWYQQSLDQGLQFLIQYYNGEERAKGNILERFSAQQFPDLHSELNLSSLELGDSALYFCASSVMQGSEAFFGQGTRLTVV.

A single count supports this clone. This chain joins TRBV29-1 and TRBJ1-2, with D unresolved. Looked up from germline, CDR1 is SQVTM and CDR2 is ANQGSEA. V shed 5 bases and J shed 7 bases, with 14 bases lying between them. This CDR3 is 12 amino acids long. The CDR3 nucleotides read TGCAGCGTTCCATTCCCTCACGGTGGCTACACCTTC. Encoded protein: CSVPFPHGGYTF. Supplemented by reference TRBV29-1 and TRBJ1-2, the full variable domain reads SAVISQKPSRDICQRGTSLTIQCQVDSQVTMMFWYRQQPGQSLTLIATANQGSEATYESGFVIDKFPISRPNLTFSTLTVSNMSPEDSSIYLCSVPFPHGGYTFGSGTRLTVV.

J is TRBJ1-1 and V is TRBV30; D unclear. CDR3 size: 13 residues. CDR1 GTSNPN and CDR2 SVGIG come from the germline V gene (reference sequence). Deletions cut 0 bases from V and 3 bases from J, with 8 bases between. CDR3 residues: CAWSVRRDTEAFF. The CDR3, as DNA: TGTGCCTGGAGTGTACGGCGGGACACTGAAGCTTTCTTT.

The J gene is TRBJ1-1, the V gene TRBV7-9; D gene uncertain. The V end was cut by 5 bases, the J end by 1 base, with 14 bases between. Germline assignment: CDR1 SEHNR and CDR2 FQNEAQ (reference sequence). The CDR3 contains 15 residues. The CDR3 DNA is TGTGCCAGCAGCCGCCGAATAGCCCCGAACACTGAAGCTTTCTTT. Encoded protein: CASSRRIAPNTEAFF.

The CDR3 DNA sequence: TGCAGCGTTGTAGGACTAGCGGCCTACAATGAGCAGTTCTTC. Amino acids: CSVVGLAAYNEQFF. V gene TRBV29-1 combines with J gene TRBJ2-1, with 10 bases identical to TRBD2. V shed 4 bases and J 2 bases; nucleotides not matched to a gene: 2. Per germline, CDR1 SQVTM and CDR2 ANQGSEA. The CDR3 consists of 14 residues.

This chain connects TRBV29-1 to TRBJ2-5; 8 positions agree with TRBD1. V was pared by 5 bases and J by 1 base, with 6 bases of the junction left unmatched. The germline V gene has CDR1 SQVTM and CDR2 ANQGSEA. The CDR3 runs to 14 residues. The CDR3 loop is CSVIRTGPQETQYF. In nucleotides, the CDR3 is TGCAGCGTTATCAGGACAGGGCCCCAAGAGACCCAGTACTTC.

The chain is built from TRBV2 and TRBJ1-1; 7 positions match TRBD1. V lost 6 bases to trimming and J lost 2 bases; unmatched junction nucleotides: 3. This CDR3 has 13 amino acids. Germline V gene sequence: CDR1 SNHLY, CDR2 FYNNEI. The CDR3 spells CASRRTGNTEAFF. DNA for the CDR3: TGTGCCAGCAGGCGGACAGGAAACACTGAAGCTTTCTTT.

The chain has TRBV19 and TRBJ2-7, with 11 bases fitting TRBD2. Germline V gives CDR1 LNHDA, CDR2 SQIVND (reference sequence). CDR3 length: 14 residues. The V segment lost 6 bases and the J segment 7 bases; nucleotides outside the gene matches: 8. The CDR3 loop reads CASSQLAGVGEQYF. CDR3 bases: TGTGCCAGTAGCCAACTAGCGGGAGTGGGTGAGCAGTACTTC.

The CDR3 sequence is CASSQPLAGGRQETQYF. DNA of the CDR3: TGCGCCAGCAGCCAGCCCTTAGCGGGAGGGCGCCAAGAGACCCAGTACTTC. This chain connects TRBV4-1 to TRBJ2-5; 11 bases align to TRBD2. This CDR3 has 17 residues. CDR1 is MGHRA and CDR2 is YSYEKL in the germline V gene. The J segment lost 1 base and the V segment lost 3 bases, leaving 7 bases of the junction unmatched.

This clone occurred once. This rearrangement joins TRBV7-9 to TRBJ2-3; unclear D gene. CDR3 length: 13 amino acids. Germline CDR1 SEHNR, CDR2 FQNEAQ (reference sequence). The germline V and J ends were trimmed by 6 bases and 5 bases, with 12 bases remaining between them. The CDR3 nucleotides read TGTGCCAGCAGTCTAGACGGCAGAGATACGCAGTATTTT. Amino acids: CASSLDGRDTQYF.

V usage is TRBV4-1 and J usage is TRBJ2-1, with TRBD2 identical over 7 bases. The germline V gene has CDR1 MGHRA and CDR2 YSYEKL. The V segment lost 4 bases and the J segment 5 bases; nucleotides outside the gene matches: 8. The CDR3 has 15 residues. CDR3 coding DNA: TGCGCCAGCAGCCTGAGCGGGACTCTAAACAATGAGCAGTTCTTC. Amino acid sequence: CASSLSGTLNNEQFF.

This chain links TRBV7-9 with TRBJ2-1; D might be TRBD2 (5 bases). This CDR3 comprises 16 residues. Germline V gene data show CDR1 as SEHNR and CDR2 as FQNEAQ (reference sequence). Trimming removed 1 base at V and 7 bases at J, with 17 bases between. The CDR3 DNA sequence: TGTGCCAGCAGCTTAGTTTCGGCTAGCCCCAAGAATGAGCAGTTCTTC. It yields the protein CASSLVSASPKNEQFF.

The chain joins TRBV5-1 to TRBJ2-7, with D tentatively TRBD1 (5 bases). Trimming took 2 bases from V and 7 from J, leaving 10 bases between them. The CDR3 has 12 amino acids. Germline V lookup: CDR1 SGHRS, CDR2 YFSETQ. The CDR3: CASSFGQSEQYF. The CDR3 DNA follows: TGCGCCAGCAGCTTCGGACAATCGGAGCAGTACTTC.

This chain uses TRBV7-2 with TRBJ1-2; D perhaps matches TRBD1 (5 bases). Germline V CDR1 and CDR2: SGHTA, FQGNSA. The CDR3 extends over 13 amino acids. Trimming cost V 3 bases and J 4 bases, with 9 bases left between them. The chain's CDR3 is CASSFQDIYGYTF. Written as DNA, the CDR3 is TGTGCCAGCAGCTTCCAGGACATCTATGGCTACACCTTC.

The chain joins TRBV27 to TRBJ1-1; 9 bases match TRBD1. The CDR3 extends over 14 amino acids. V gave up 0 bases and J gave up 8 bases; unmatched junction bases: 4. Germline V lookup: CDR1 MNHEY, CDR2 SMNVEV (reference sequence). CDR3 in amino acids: CASSLSNRGREAFF. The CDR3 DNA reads TGTGCCAGCAGTTTATCGAACAGGGGGCGAGAAGCTTTCTTT.

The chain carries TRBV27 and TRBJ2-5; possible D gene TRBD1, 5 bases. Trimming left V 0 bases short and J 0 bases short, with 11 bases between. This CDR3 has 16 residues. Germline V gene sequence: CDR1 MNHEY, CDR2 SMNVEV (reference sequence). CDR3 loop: CASSLSWAGYQETQYF. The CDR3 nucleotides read TGTGCCAGCAGTTTATCGTGGGCAGGGTACCAAGAGACCCAGTACTTC.

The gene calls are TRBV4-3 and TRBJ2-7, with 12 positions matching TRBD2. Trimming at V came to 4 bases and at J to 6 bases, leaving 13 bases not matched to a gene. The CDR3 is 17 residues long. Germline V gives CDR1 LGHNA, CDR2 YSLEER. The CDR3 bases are TGCGCCAGCAGCCCCCGAGCCCCGACTAGCGGGGGTAGCGAGCAGTACTTC. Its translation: CASSPRAPTSGGSEQYF.